The present TCR beta chain was sequenced within a study of CD8 T cells in ankylosing spondylitis. The study, taken as a whole, reports: Certain motif variants had earlier been reported in reactive arthritis synovial fluid and blood. A TCR beta motif made of fewer than ten highly homologous variants seemed typical of ankylosing spondylitis blood.

This clonotype was counted at least ten times. The antigen remains undetermined. The ends lost 4 bases at V and 4 bases at J; junction bases unmatched: 8. CDR1 SGDLS and CDR2 YYNGEE come from the germline V gene. CDR3 size: 15 residues. TCRdb reprocessed the 5' RACE reads with MiXCR, giving one entry per CDR3 protein. The sample contains a few hundred thousand distinct CDR3 sequences, around a tenth of which appear only once. The chain is built from TRBV9 and TRBJ2-1, with 7 bases aligning to TRBD1. Sequencing was done on a sample of blood, either unsorted or a sorted T cell fraction (not recorded which). This sequence was found in a female donor with ankylosing spondylitis or in good health (not recorded which). The CDR3 nucleotides read TGTGCCAGCAGCAAAGAGGGGACAGAGTACAATGAGCAGTTCTTC. Its translation: CASSKEGTEYNEQFF.